The 18 T cell receptor beta chains listed next were all sequenced from one sample in a study of read filtering for tumor transcriptome and immune sequencing. From roughly 0.4 ug of RNA, a library with molecular barcoded alpha/delta and beta/gamma adaptors was made. TCRdb re-called the reads with MiXCR, one entry per CDR3 protein. This table holds 35,000 to 50,000 distinct CDR3 sequences, around 21% found once. Sequencing input: a population of CD138-negative cells sorted from bone marrow. All receptors come from a donor older than 35 with multiple myeloma.

This clonotype came up many times. The genes are TRBV5-1 and TRBJ2-1; TRBD2 matches at 13 bases. V lost 4 bases, J lost 7 bases, and 11 bases stayed unmatched. The germline V gene encodes CDR1 SGHRS and CDR2 YFSETQ. The CDR3 extends over 17 amino acids. This chain's CDR3 is CASSPWTSGSRSNEQFF. The DNA of the CDR3 is TGCGCCAGCAGCCCGTGGACTAGCGGGAGCCGTAGTAATGAGCAGTTCTTC.

This clonotype was detected many times. The genes are TRBV30 and TRBJ1-1, with D unresolved. In germline, CDR1 is GTSNPN, CDR2 SVGIG (reference sequence). The CDR3 extends over 11 amino acids. V shed 0 bases and J shed 8 bases, with 7 bases lying between them. The CDR3 loop is CAWSVAQEAFF. The CDR3 region has the DNA TGTGCCTGGAGTGTAGCTCAAGAAGCTTTCTTT.

This clonotype has a count of ten or more. V gene TRBV29-1 combines with J gene TRBJ2-1, with TRBD2 matching 9 bases. This CDR3 contains 13 residues. Unmatched junction bases numbered 2, after V lost 4 bases and J lost 4 bases. The germline V gene encodes CDR1 SQVTM and CDR2 ANQGSEA. Here the CDR3 DNA reads TGCAGCGTTGGACTAGCGGCTTACAATGAGCAGTTCTTC. As protein: CSVGLAAYNEQFF.

With regard to this clonotype: A much larger clone is a single base away; this may be a read error. The J gene is TRBJ2-7, the V gene TRBV12-3 or TRBV12-4; weak D call: TRBD2 (5 bases). This CDR3 comprises 11 residues. As DNA, the CDR3 is TGTGCCAGCAGTGGGAGCTACGGGCAGTACTTC. Amino acids: CASSGSYGQYF.

This clonotype was detected many times. The J gene is TRBJ2-1, the V gene TRBV20-1; D is unclear. V gave up 0 bases and J gave up 6 bases, with 18 bases separating them. This CDR3 contains 16 residues. The germline V gene encodes CDR1 DFQATT and CDR2 SNEGSKA (reference sequence). The CDR3 DNA reads as TGCAGTGCTAGAGAGCTGCTTCTCAGGTCGGGCAATGAGCAGTTCTTC. Encoded protein: CSARELLLRSGNEQFF.

The chain joins TRBV18 to TRBJ2-6; D possibly corresponds to TRBD1 (5 bases). There are 18 residues in the CDR3. The V gene lost 0 bases and the J gene lost 2 bases, with 14 bases spanning the gap. Germline-derived CDR1 and CDR2 are KGHSH and LQKENI. The CDR3 protein is CASSPPATERTGANVLTF. In DNA form, the CDR3 reads TGTGCCAGCTCACCACCGGCGACAGAAAGAACTGGGGCCAACGTCCTGACTTTC.

This clonotype has at least ten counts. V and J are TRBV4-3 and TRBJ1-4; unclear D gene. The length of the CDR3 is 12 residues. V lost 4 bases to trimming and J lost 8 bases, with 8 bases between them. Germline loops: CDR1 LGHNA, CDR2 YSLEER. CDR3: CASSRSSEKLFF. The CDR3, as DNA: TGCGCCAGCAGCCGAAGTTCAGAAAAACTGTTTTTT.

This clonotype was detected only a few times. The J gene is TRBJ1-4, the V gene TRBV28; maybe TRBD1 (5 bases). V lost 5 bases and J 4 bases, leaving 17 bases between the germline ends. There are 16 residues in the CDR3. Looked up from germline, CDR1 is MDHEN and CDR2 is SYDVKM. CDR3 sequence (DNA): TGTGCCAGCAGTCTGCAGGGTGGGTCACGTAATGAAAAACTGTTTTTT. As protein: CASSLQGGSRNEKLFF.

In its sample, this clonotype was seen a few times. V is TRBV13 and J is TRBJ2-2; D remains unclear. Germline lookup yields CDR1 PRHDT and CDR2 FYEKMQ (reference sequence). V gave up 4 bases and J gave up 0 bases, with 6 bases separating them. The CDR3 totals 14 residues. The CDR3 coding sequence is TGTGCCAGCAGCTCCAACGCGAACACCGGGGAGCTGTTTTTT. Translation: CASSSNANTGELFF.

This clonotype was picked up many times. V and J are TRBV5-4 and TRBJ2-7; 11 bases line up with TRBD2. V lost 0 bases and J lost 6; bases outside the gene matches: 2. This CDR3 comprises 14 residues. Germline CDR1 is SGHNT and CDR2 is YYREEE (reference sequence). CDR3 sequence reads: CASSLVTSGTEQYF. CDR3 nucleotides: TGTGCCAGCAGCTTGGTGACTAGCGGGACCGAGCAGTACTTC.

This clonotype was recorded at least ten times. V is TRBV20-1 and J is TRBJ2-4; D is unclear. V was pared by 5 bases and J by 0 bases, with 8 bases between. Germline assignment: CDR1 DFQATT and CDR2 SNEGSKA (reference sequence). This CDR3 has 13 residues. This chain's CDR3 is CSAPYIAKNIQYF. Here the CDR3 DNA reads TGCAGTGCTCCCTATATAGCCAAAAACATTCAGTACTTC.

This clonotype was recorded many times. The rearrangement uses TRBV5-1 and TRBJ2-1; 8 bases line up with TRBD1. The CDR3 is 15 amino acids. V shed 6 bases and J 5 bases; nucleotides not matched to a gene: 10. Germline V CDR1 and CDR2: SGHRS, YFSETQ. The CDR3 DNA reads as TGCGCCAGCACAAAGGACAGGGCTTTCGACAATGAGCAGTTCTTC. Its protein product is CASTKDRAFDNEQFF. Variable domain in full (rest from reference TRBV5-1 and TRBJ2-1): KAGVTQTPRYLIKTRGQQVTLSCSPISGHRSVSWYQQTPGQGLQFLFEYFSETQRNKGNFPGRFSGRQFSNSRSEMNVSTLELGDSALYLCASTKDRAFDNEQFFGPGTRLTVL.

On this clonotype itself: Lacking the conserved final phenylalanine or tryptophan, this CDR3 likely reflects a read error. DNA for the CDR3: TGTGCCAGCAGCGAGGGCCCTAGGGGGACCCAGTACTTA. As protein: CASSEGPRGTQYL. The chain links TRBV2 to TRBJ2-5, with D possibly being TRBD1 or TRBD2 (5 bases each). Germline-derived CDR1 and CDR2 are SNHLY and FYNNEI. V was shortened by 6 bases and J by 7 bases, with 15 bases between the two germline ends. The CDR3 has 13 amino acids.

The rearrangement links TRBV12-3 or TRBV12-4 to TRBJ2-7, with D tentatively TRBD1 or TRBD2 (5 bases each). V was clipped by 8 bases and J by 7 bases, with 15 bases between them. The CDR3 covers 12 residues. The CDR3 here is CASRQGRWEQYF. Here the CDR3 DNA reads TGTGCCAGCCGCCAGGGACGGTGGGAGCAGTACTTC.

Many counts were recorded for this clonotype. The rearrangement links TRBV29-1 to TRBJ2-7; possible D gene TRBD2, 6 bases. In germline, CDR1 is SQVTM, CDR2 ANQGSEA. The CDR3 contains 15 residues. V gave up 1 base and J gave up 2 bases, with 15 bases separating them. The CDR3 reads CSVEGYGGKAYEQYF. The DNA of the CDR3 is TGCAGCGTTGAAGGGTACGGGGGAAAAGCCTACGAGCAGTACTTC.

Many counts were recorded for this clonotype. This chain connects TRBV3-1 to TRBJ2-1, with D perhaps TRBD1 or TRBD2 (6 bases each). Germline V gene lookup returns CDR1 LGHDT and CDR2 YNNKEL (reference sequence). CDR3 length: 17 residues. Trimming took 1 base from V and 4 from J, leaving 17 bases between them. The CDR3 here is CASSQAGAGPPYNEQFF. The DNA of the CDR3 is TGTGCCAGCAGCCAAGCGGGGGCGGGACCGCCTTACAATGAGCAGTTCTTC.

This clonotype was observed a handful of times. The chain links TRBV5-1 to TRBJ2-7; D might be TRBD2 (5 bases). The CDR3 runs to 14 residues. Germline V gene lookup returns CDR1 SGHRS and CDR2 YFSETQ. Trimming shortened V by 1 base and J by 4 bases, and 12 bases separated the two germline ends. CDR3 coding DNA: TGCGCCAGCAGCTTGAGCCCGTCGGGGTACGAGCAGTACTTC. Translation: CASSLSPSGYEQYF.

This clonotype occurred many times. V is TRBV6-5 and J is TRBJ2-1; unclear D gene. Germline CDR1 MNHEY, CDR2 SVGAGI. V was cut by 0 bases and J by 2 bases, with 5 bases left in between. The CDR3 runs to 14 residues. In DNA form, the CDR3 reads TGTGCCAGCAGTTACTCCAGGCCCTACAATGAGCAGTTCTTC. It encodes CASSYSRPYNEQFF.